This T cell receptor (beta chain) was documented in a study of shared clonotypes between healthy human individuals. Study details: A donor's plate count was three for CD4 naive and three for CD4 memory; CD8 naive had two and CD8 memory one. Whole-study results and caveats: Investigators collected only blood, and repertoires in tissues likely differ. Richness estimates generally favored naive over memory subsets. Deeper or shallower sequencing was expected to change how clonotypes are shared among donors.

The CDR3 runs 13 residues. V lost 4 bases to trimming and J lost 4 bases, with 10 bases between them. Per germline, CDR1 WNHNN and CDR2 SYGVQD (reference sequence). Some clones are missing from TCRdb's copy, which holds only in-frame ones; the method was immunoSEQ multiplex PCR. The table has about 980,000 clones, less than 85% seen once. Regarding this clone: Its target is unknown. In the same sample, other DNA sequences code for this CDR3.

V usage is TRBV10-1 and J usage is TRBJ2-5, with D perhaps assigned TRBD1 or TRBD2 (6 bases each). The source material was memory CD4+ T cells sorted from blood. Subset specified: CD45RA-negative fraction. The TCR comes from a man younger than 30 in good health. The CDR3 DNA follows: TGCGCCAGCAGTGTAGGGGGAGGAGAGACCCAGTACTTC. Protein product: CASSVGGGETQYF.